This TCR beta chain was profiled in a study of T cell responses to AZD1222 COVID-19 vaccine. Across the study: Second-dose recipients at about 4 or about 12 weeks were treated as one pooled group. General study results and limits: A rise in Spike-specific TCR breadth and depth followed two AZD1222 doses.

V lost 7 bases to trimming and J lost 6 bases; unmatched junction nucleotides: 9. The germline gives CDR1 SQVTM, CDR2 ANQGSEA. The CDR3 spans 14 residues. Sequencing was performed with immunoSEQ multiplex PCR; in TCRdb, only in-frame clones are kept and a portion is missing. The repertoire holds some 85,000 clones, roughly nine tenths seen once, with about 22% in the top ten. Regarding this clone: No antigen is known for it.

This receptor was taken from an adult in good health. The gene calls are TRBV29-1 and TRBJ2-1, with TRBD2 identical over 10 bases. This sample comprised peripheral blood, obtained on day 0 of AZD1222 vaccination. The CDR3, as DNA: TGCAGCGGCGAACTTAGCGGGAGGATCAATGAGCAGTTCTTC. The encoded protein is CSGELSGRINEQFF.